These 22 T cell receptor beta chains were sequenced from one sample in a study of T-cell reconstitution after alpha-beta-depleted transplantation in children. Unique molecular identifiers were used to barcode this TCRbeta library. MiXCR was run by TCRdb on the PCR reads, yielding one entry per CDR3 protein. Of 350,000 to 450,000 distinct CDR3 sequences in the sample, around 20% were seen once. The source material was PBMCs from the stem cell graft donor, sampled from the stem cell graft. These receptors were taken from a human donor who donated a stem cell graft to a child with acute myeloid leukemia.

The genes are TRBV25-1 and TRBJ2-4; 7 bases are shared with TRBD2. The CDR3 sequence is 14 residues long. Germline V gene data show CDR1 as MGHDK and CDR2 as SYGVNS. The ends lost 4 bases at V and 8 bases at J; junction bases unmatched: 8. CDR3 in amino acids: CASSGEGNPDIQYF. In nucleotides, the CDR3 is TGTGCCAGCAGTGGGGAGGGGAATCCGGACATTCAGTACTTC.

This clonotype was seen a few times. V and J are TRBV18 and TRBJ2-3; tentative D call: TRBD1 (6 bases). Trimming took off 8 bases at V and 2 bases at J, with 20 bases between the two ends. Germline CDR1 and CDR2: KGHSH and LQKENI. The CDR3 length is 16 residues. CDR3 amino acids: CASRYAWGPNTDTQYF. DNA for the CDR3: TGTGCCAGCCGCTACGCGTGGGGGCCGAACACAGATACGCAGTATTTT.

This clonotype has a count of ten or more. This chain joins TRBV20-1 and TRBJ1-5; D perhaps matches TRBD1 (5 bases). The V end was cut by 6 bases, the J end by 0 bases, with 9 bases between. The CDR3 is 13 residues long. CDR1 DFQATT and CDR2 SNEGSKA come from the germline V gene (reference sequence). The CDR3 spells CSARALSNQPQHF. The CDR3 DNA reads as TGCAGTGCCAGGGCCCTTAGCAATCAGCCCCAGCATTTT.

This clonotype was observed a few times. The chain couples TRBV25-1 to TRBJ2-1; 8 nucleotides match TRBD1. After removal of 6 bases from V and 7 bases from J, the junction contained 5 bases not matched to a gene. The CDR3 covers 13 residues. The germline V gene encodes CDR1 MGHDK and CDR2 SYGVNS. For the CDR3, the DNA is TGTGCCAGCAGGGACAGGGCGGGAAATGAGCAGTTCTTC. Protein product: CASRDRAGNEQFF.

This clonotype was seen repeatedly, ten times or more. CDR3 bases: TGCGCCAGCAGCCAGTACACAGGGGCTGATGAGCAGTTCTTC. This translates into CASSQYTGADEQFF. The gene calls are TRBV4-1 and TRBJ2-1, with 7 nucleotides matching TRBD1. The V segment lost 3 bases and the J segment 8 bases; nucleotides outside the gene matches: 7. Germline V CDR1 and CDR2: MGHRA, YSYEKL. This CDR3 spans 14 amino acids.

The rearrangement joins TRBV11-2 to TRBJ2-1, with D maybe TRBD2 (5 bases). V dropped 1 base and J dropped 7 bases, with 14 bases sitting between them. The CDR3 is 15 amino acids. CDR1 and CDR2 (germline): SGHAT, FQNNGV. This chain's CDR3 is CASSLVGGLWNEQFF. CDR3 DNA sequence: TGTGCCAGCAGCTTAGTCGGCGGGTTGTGGAATGAGCAGTTCTTC.

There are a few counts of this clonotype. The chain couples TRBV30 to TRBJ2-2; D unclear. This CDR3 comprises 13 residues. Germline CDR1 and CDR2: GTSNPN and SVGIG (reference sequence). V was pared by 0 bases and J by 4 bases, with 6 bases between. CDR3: CAWSVRVTGELFF. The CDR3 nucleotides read TGTGCCTGGAGTGTTAGGGTCACCGGGGAGCTGTTTTTT.

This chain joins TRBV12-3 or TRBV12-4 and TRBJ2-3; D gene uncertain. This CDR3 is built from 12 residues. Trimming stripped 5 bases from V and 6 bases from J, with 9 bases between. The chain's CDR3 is CASSPSPDTQYF. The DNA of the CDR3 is TGTGCCAGCAGTCCCTCGCCGGATACGCAGTATTTT.

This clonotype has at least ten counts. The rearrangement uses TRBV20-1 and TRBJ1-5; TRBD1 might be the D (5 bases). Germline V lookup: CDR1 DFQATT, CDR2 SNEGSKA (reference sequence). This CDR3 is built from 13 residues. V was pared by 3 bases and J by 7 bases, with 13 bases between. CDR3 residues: CSASQQVNQPQHF. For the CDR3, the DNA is TGCAGTGCTAGCCAACAGGTCAACCAGCCCCAGCATTTT.

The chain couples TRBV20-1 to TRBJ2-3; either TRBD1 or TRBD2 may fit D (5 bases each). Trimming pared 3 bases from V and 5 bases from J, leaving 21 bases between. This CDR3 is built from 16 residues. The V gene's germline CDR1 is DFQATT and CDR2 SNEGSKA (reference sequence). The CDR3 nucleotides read TGCAGTGCTAGGCCCACCCCGGGACCCGGAGGAGATACGCAGTATTTT. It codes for CSARPTPGPGGDTQYF.

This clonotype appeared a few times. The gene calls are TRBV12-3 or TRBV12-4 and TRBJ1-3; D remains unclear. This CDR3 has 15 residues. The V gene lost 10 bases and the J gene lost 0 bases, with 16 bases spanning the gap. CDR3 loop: CATSKDGSSGNTIYF. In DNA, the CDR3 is TGTGCCACCTCAAAGGACGGGAGCTCTGGAAACACCATATATTTT.

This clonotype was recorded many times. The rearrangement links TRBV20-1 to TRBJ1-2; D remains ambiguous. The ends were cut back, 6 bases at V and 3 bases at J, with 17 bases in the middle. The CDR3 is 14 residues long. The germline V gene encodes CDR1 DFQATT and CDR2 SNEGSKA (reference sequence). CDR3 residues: CSAYRFSRYYGYTF. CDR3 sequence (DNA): TGCAGTGCCTATAGATTCAGCCGGTACTATGGCTACACCTTC.

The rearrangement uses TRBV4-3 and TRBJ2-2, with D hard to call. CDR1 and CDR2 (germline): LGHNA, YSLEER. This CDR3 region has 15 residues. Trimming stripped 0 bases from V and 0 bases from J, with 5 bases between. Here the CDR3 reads CASSQDLANTGELFF. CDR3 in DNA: TGCGCCAGCAGCCAAGATCTCGCGAACACCGGGGAGCTGTTTTTT.

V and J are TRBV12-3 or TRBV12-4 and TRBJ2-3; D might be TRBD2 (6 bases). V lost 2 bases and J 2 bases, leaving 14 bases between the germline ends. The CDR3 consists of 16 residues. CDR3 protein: CASSLMVQRATDTQYF. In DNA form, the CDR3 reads TGTGCCAGCAGTTTAATGGTCCAGCGGGCCACAGATACGCAGTATTTT.

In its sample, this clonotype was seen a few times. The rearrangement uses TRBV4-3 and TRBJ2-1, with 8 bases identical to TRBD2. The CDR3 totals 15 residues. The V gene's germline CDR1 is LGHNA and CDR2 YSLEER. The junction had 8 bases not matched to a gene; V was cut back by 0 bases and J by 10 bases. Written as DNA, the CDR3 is TGCGCCAGCAGCCAAGAGGGGACTAGTTTAGAGGAGCAGTTCTTC. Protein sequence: CASSQEGTSLEEQFF.

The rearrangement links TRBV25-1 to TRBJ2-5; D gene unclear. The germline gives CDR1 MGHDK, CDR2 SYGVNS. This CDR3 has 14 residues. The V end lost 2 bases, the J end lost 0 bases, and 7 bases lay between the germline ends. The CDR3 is CASSEQEHQETQYF. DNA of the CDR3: TGTGCCAGCAGTGAACAGGAGCACCAAGAGACCCAGTACTTC.

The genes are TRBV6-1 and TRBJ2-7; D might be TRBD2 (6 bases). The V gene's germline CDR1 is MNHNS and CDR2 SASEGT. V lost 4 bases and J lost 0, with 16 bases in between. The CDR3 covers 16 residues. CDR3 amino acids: CASSGDVAASSYEQYF. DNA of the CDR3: TGTGCCAGCAGTGGAGACGTAGCGGCTAGCTCCTACGAGCAGTACTTC.

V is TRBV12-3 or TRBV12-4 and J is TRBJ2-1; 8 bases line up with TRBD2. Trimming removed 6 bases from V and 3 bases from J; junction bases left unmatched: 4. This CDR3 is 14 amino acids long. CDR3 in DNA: TGTGCCAGCAGCAAACTAGCGGTCTACAATGAGCAGTTCTTC. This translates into CASSKLAVYNEQFF.

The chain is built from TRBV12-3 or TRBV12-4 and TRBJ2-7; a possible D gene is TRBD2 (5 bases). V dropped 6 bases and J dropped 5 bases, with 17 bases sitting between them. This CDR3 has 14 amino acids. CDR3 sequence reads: CASSLILGFDEQYF. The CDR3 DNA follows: TGTGCCAGCAGCCTGATACTAGGATTCGACGAGCAGTACTTC.

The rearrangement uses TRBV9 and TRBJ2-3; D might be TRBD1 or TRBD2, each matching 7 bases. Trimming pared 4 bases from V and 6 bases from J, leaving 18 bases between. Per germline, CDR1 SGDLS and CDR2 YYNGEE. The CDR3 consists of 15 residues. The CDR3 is CASSWQGEGHDTQYF. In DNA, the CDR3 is TGTGCCAGCAGCTGGCAGGGGGAGGGCCATGATACGCAGTATTTT.

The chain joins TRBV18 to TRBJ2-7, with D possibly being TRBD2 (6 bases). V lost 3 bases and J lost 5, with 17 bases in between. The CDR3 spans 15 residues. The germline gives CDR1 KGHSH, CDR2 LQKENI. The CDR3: CASSPLGGGDHEQYF. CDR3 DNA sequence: TGTGCCAGCTCACCCTTGGGAGGCGGTGATCACGAGCAGTACTTC.

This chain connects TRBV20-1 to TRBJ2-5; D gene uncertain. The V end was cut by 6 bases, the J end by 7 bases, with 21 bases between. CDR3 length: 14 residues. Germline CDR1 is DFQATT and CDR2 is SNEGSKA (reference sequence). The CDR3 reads CSAGPVASWATQYF. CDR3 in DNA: TGCAGTGCCGGACCGGTGGCTAGTTGGGCGACCCAGTACTTC.